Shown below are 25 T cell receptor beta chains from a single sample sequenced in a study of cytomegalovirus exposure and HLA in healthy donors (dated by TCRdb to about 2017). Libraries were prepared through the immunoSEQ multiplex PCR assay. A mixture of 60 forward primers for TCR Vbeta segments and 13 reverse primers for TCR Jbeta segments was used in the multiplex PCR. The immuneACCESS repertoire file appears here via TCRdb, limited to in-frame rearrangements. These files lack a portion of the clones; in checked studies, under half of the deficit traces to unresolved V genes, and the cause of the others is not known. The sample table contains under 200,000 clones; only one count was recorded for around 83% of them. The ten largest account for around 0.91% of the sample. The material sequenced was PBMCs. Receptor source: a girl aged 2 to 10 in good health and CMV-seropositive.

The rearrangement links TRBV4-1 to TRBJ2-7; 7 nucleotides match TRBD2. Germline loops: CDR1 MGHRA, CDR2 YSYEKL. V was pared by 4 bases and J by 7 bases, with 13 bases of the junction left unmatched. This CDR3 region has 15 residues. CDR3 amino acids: CASSPTPSGSGEQYF. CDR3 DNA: TGCGCCAGCAGCCCGACCCCTAGCGGCAGCGGGGAGCAGTACTTC.

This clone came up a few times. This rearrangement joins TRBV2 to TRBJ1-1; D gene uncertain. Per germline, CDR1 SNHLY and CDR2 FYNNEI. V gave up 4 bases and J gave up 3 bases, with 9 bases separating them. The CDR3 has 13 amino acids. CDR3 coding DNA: TGTGCCAGCAGTGCAAGGCAGGACACTGAAGCTTTCTTT. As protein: CASSARQDTEAFF.

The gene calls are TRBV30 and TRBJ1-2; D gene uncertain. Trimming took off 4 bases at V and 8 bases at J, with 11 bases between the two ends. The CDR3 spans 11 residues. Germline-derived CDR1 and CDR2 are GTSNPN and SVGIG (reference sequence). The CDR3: CAWTEGVGYTF. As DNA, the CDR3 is TGTGCCTGGACCGAGGGTGTGGGCTACACCTTC.

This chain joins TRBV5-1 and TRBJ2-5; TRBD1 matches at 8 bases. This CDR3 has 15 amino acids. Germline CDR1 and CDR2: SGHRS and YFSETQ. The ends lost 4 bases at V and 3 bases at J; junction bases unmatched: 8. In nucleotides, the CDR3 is TGCGCCAGCAGCCCTATAAGGACAGGGAAAGAGACCCAGTACTTC. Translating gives CASSPIRTGKETQYF.

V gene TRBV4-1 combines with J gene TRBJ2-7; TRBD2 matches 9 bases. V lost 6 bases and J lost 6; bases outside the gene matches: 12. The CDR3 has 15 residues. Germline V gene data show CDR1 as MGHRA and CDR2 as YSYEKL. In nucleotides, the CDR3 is TGCGCCAGCAGATTAAGCGTAGCGGGAGTCTCCGAGCAGTACTTC. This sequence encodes CASRLSVAGVSEQYF.

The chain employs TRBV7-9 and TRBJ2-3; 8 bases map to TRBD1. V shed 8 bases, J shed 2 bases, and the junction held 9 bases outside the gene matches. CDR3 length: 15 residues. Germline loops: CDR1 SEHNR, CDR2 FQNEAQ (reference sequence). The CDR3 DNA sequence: TGTGCCAGCGGACAGGGACAGTTCTCCACAGATACGCAGTATTTT. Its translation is CASGQGQFSTDTQYF.

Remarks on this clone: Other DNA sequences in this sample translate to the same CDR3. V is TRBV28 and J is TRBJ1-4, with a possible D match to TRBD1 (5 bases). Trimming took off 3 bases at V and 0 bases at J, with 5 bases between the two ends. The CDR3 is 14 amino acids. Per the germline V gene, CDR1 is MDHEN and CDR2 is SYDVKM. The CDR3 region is CASSLTATNEKLFF. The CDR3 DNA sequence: TGTGCCAGCAGTTTGACAGCAACTAATGAAAAACTGTTTTTT.

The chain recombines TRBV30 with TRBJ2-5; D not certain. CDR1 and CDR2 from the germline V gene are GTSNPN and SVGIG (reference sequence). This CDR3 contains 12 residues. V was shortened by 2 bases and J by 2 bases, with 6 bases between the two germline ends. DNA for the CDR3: TGTGCCTGGAGTCAAAAACAAGAGACCCAGTACTTC. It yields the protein CAWSQKQETQYF.

The CDR3: CASSPTGGSSYEQYF. The DNA for the CDR3 is TGTGCCAGTAGCCCGACAGGGGGAAGCTCCTACGAGCAGTACTTC. The rearrangement uses TRBV19 and TRBJ2-7; TRBD1 matches 9 bases. The ends lost 6 bases at V and 0 bases at J; junction bases unmatched: 6. Per the germline V gene, CDR1 is LNHDA and CDR2 is SQIVND (reference sequence). The CDR3 is 15 residues long.

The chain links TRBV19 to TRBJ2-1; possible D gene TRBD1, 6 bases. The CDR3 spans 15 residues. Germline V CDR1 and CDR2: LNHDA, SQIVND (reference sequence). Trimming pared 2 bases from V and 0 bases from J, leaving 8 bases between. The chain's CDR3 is CASSIRGSSYNEQFF. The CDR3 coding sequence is TGTGCCAGTAGTATAAGGGGGAGCTCCTACAATGAGCAGTTCTTC.

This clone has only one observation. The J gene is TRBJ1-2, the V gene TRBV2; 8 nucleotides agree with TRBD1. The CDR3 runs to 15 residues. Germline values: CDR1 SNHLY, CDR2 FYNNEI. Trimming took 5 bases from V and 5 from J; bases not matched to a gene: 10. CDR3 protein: CASSSQGATVYGYTF. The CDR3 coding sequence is TGTGCCAGCAGTTCCCAGGGGGCGACGGTATATGGCTACACCTTC.

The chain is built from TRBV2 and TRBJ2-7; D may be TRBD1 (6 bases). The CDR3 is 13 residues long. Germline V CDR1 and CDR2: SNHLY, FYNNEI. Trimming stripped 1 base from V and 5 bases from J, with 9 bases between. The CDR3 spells CASSEGGLDEQYF. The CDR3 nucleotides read TGTGCCAGCAGTGAAGGGGGGCTCGACGAGCAGTACTTC.

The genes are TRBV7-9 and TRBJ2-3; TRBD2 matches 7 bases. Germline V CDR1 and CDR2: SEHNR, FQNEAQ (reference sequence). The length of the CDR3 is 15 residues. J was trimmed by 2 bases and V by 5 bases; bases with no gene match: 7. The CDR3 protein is CASSVTSQATDTQYF. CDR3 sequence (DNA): TGTGCCAGCAGCGTGACTAGCCAGGCCACAGATACGCAGTATTTT.

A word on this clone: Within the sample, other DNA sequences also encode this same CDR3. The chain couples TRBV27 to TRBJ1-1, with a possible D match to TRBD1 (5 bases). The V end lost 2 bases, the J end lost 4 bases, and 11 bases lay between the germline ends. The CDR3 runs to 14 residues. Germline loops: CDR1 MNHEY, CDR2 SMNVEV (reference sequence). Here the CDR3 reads CASSLRQGLTEAFF. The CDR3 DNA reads TGTGCCAGCAGTTTAAGGCAGGGTCTCACTGAAGCTTTCTTT.

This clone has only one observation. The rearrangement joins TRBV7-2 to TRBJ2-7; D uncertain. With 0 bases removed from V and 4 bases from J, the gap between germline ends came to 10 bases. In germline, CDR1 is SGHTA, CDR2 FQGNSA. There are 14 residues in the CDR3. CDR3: CASSLAPLRYEQYF. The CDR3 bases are TGTGCCAGCAGCTTAGCCCCCCTTCGGTACGAGCAGTACTTC.

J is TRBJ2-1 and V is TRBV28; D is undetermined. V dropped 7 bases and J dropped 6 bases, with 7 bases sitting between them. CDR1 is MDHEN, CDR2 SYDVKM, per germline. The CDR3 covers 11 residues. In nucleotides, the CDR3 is TGTGCCAGCAACCGAGGCAATGAGCAGTTCTTC. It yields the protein CASNRGNEQFF.

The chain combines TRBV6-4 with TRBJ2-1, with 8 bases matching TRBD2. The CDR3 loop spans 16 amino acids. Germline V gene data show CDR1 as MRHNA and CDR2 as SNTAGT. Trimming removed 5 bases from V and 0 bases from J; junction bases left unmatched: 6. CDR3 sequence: CASSNGLASSYNEQFF. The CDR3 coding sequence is TGTGCCAGCAGTAACGGACTAGCAAGCTCCTACAATGAGCAGTTCTTC.

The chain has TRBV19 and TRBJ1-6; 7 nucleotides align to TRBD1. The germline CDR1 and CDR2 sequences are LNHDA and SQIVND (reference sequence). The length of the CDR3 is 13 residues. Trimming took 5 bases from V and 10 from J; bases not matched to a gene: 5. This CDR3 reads CASSRGGISPLHF. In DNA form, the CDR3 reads TGTGCCAGTAGTCGAGGGGGCATATCACCCCTCCACTTT. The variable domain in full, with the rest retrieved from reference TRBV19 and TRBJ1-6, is DGGITQSPKYLFRKEGQNVTLSCEQNLNHDAMYWYRQDPGQGLRLIYYSQIVNDFQKGDIAEGYSVSREKKESFPLTVTSAQKNPTAFYLCASSRGGISPLHFGNGTRLTVT.

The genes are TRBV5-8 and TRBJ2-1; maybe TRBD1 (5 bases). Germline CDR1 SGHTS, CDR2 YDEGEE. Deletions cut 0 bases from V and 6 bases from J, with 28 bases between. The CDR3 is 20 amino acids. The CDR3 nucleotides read TGTGCCAGCAGCTTGGCCGGTGGCAGGGTGAAATCCCTAGGAGCCAATGAGCAGTTCTTC. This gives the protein CASSLAGGRVKSLGANEQFF. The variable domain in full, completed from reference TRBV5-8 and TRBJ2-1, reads EAGVTQSPTHLIKTRGQQATLRCSPISGHTSVYWYQQALGLGLQFLLWYDEGEERNRGNFPPRFSGRQFPNYSSELNVNALELEDSALYLCASSLAGGRVKSLGANEQFFGPGTRLTVL.

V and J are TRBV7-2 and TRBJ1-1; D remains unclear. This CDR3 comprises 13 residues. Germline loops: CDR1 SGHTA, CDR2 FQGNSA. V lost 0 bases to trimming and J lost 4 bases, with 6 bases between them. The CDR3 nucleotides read TGTGCCAGCAGCTTAGCCAGGCCCACTGAAGCTTTCTTT. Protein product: CASSLARPTEAFF.

The CDR3 nucleotides are TGTGCCAGCAGCTTGGGGGCGGGAGGGGGGCGAGAGACCCAGTACTTC. Its translation: CASSLGAGGGRETQYF. The chain recombines TRBV5-6 with TRBJ2-5, with 9 bases that match TRBD2. V dropped 0 bases and J dropped 4; count of bases not matched to a gene: 7. Looked up from germline, CDR1 is SGHDT and CDR2 is YYEEEE. CDR3 length equals 16 residues.

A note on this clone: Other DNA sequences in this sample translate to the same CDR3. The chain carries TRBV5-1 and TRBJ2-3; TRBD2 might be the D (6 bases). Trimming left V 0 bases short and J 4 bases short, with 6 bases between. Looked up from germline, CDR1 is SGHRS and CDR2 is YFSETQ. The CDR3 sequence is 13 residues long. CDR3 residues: CASSLAGADTQYF. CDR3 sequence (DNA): TGCGCCAGCAGCTTGGCGGGAGCAGATACGCAGTATTTT. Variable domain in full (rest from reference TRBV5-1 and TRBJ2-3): KAGVTQTPRYLIKTRGQQVTLSCSPISGHRSVSWYQQTPGQGLQFLFEYFSETQRNKGNFPGRFSGRQFSNSRSEMNVSTLELGDSALYLCASSLAGADTQYFGPGTRLTVL.

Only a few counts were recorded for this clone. CDR3 DNA sequence: TGTGCCAGCAGCCAAGATCACCCAGCCTACGAGCAGTACTTC. Translation gives CASSQDHPAYEQYF. This chain links TRBV4-2 with TRBJ2-7; no clear D gene. Germline-derived CDR1 and CDR2 are LGHNA and YNFKEQ. This CDR3 spans 14 amino acids. Trimming stripped 0 bases from V and 2 bases from J, with 8 bases between.

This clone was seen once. The DNA of the CDR3 is TGTGCCAGCAGCCCCGGGGGGGGGTTCAATGAGCAGTTCTTC. This codes for CASSPGGGFNEQFF. The chain combines TRBV4-2 with TRBJ2-1, with 8 nucleotides matching TRBD2. This CDR3 is built from 14 residues. Germline loops: CDR1 LGHNA, CDR2 YNFKEQ. V was pared by 4 bases and J by 6 bases, with 5 bases of the junction left unmatched.

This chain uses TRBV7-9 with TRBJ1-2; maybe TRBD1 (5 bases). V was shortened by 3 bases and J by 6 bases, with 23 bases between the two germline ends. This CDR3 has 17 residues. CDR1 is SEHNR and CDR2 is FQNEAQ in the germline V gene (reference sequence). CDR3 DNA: TGTGCCAGCAGCTTCCAGACAGAGCCTGCACGAAACGATGGCTACACCTTC. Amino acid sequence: CASSFQTEPARNDGYTF.